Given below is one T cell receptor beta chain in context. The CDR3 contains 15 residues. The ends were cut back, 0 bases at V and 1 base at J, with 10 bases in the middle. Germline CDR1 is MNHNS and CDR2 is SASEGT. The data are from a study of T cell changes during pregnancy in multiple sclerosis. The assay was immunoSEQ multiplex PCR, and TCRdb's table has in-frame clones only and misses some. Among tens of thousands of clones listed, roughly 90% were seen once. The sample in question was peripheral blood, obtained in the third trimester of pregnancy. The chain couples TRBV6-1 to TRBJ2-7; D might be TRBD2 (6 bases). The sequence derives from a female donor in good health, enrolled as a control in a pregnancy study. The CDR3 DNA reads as TGTGCCAGCAGTGAAGCGGAGGGGTCTTCCTACGAGCAGTACTTC. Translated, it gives CASSEAEGSSYEQYF.